The TCR beta chain described here comes from a study of blood T cell repertoires in COVID-19. On the study more broadly: Material from acute and convalescent COVID-19 was sourced from the United States, Italy and Spain. Nucleic acid was either cDNA or gDNA, and it came from T cells, B-cell-depleted T cells, or PBMCs.

This clone was picked up many times. Only in-frame clones appear in the TCRdb table, and some are missing; sequencing was by immunoSEQ multiplex PCR. The profile shows about 270,000 clones, about 89% of them singletons. Trimming cost V 4 bases and J 0 bases, with 9 bases left between them. This CDR3 contains 15 residues. Germline loops: CDR1 MNHEY, CDR2 SVGAGI. Sequenced sample: peripheral blood. This sequence was found in a man between 50 and 59 years old with acute or convalescent COVID-19. The genes are TRBV6-5 and TRBJ2-2; D might be TRBD2 (5 bases). CDR3: CASSWTVTNTGELFF. Here the CDR3 DNA reads TGTGCCAGCAGTTGGACTGTGACGAACACCGGGGAGCTGTTTTTT.